Following are 19 T cell receptor beta chains from one sample sequenced in a study of identical twins. TCRdb called the 5' RACE reads again in MiXCR, with one record for every CDR3 protein. Of 1.5 million or so distinct CDR3 sequences listed, 32% are singletons. Sequenced input: cord blood. These TCRs come from a newborn girl in good health.

This clonotype was counted ten times or more. The gene calls are TRBV27 and TRBJ1-2; a weak D match, TRBD1 (5 bases). The germline gives CDR1 MNHEY, CDR2 SMNVEV (reference sequence). V lost 7 bases and J 6 bases, leaving 24 bases between the germline ends. This CDR3 is built from 16 residues. In DNA, the CDR3 is TGTGCCAGCAAAAACCCCCAGGGTGAAAGGAGGAATGGCTACACCTTC. It yields the protein CASKNPQGERRNGYTF.

This clonotype was seen only once. The chain links TRBV30 to TRBJ2-3; 7 bases agree with TRBD2. This CDR3 has 11 residues. CDR1 is GTSNPN, CDR2 SVGIG, per germline (reference sequence). V was pared by 8 bases and J by 7 bases, with 6 bases of the junction left unmatched. The CDR3 spells CARSSGHTQYF. CDR3 nucleotides: TGTGCCAGGTCTAGCGGCCATACGCAGTATTTT.

The chain employs TRBV20-1 and TRBJ2-7; D is perhaps TRBD1 or TRBD2 (5 bases each). Trimming cost V 5 bases and J 2 bases, with 13 bases left between them. CDR1 DFQATT and CDR2 SNEGSKA come from the germline V gene (reference sequence). This CDR3 has 13 amino acids. The CDR3 region has the DNA TGCAGTGCTCCCGGGACGCCCCCCTACGAGCAGTACTTC. The encoded protein is CSAPGTPPYEQYF.

V is TRBV20-1 and J is TRBJ1-2; D gene ambiguous. Germline V gives CDR1 DFQATT, CDR2 SNEGSKA (reference sequence). CDR3 length: 13 amino acids. V was cut by 0 bases and J by 4 bases, with 9 bases left in between. This CDR3 is CSARDTGIYGYTF. The CDR3 DNA reads TGCAGTGCTAGAGATACCGGGATCTATGGCTACACCTTC.

The chain links TRBV11-2 to TRBJ2-2, with 7 bases fitting TRBD2. With V trimmed by 7 bases and J by 4 bases, 6 bases remained unmatched. This CDR3 is built from 14 residues. Germline V lookup: CDR1 SGHAT, CDR2 FQNNGV. CDR3 region: CASNRGVSTGELFF. CDR3 coding DNA: TGTGCCAGCAACCGGGGGGTGAGCACCGGGGAGCTGTTTTTT.

This clonotype was counted only a few times. The V and J genes are TRBV24-1 and TRBJ1-2; D remains unclear. In germline, CDR1 is KGHDR, CDR2 SFDVKD. Trimming removed 4 bases from V and 5 bases from J, with 16 bases in between. The CDR3 sequence is 15 residues long. CDR3 DNA sequence: TGTGCCACCAGTGACCCCTCGGGGAGCTATTATGGCTACACCTTC. This translates into CATSDPSGSYYGYTF.

In this sample, this clonotype turned up a few times. This chain connects TRBV2 to TRBJ2-3; 13 bases align to TRBD2. V trimming: 9 bases; J trimming: 2 bases; junction bases outside the gene matches: 8. Germline values: CDR1 SNHLY, CDR2 FYNNEI. The CDR3 consists of 16 residues. The CDR3 DNA is TGTGCCAGACGGAGGACTAGCGGGGGCTCCACAGATACGCAGTATTTT. Translated, it gives CARRRTSGGSTDTQYF.

The V and J genes are TRBV29-1 and TRBJ2-1, with 9 bases identical to TRBD1. The germline CDR1 and CDR2 sequences are SQVTM and ANQGSEA. This CDR3 comprises 12 residues. Trimming took 4 bases from V and 8 from J; bases not matched to a gene: 3. CDR3 DNA: TGCAGCGTTGTTGACAGGGGGGATGAGCAGTTCTTC. Translated: CSVVDRGDEQFF.

This chain connects TRBV28 to TRBJ1-5, with D maybe TRBD1 (5 bases). Germline V CDR1 and CDR2: MDHEN, SYDVKM. There are 15 residues in the CDR3. Trimming pared 2 bases from V and 4 bases from J, leaving 12 bases between. In nucleotides, the CDR3 is TGTGCCAGCAGTTTACGGCAGGGAGTAAATCAGCCCCAGCATTTT. This translates into CASSLRQGVNQPQHF.

The chain is built from TRBV6-1 and TRBJ2-7; D possibly corresponds to TRBD2 (6 bases). CDR3 size: 14 residues. Trimming removed 4 bases at V and 2 bases at J, with 12 bases between. CDR1 is MNHNS and CDR2 is SASEGT in the germline V gene. CDR3 in amino acids: CASSGQTRTYEQYF. The CDR3 region has the DNA TGTGCCAGCAGTGGACAGACTAGGACCTACGAGCAGTACTTC.

Remarks on this clonotype: An end of the junction does not agree with germline; a read error may underlie this. The chain uses TRBV6-5 and TRBJ1-2; TRBD1 might be the D (6 bases). CDR1 and CDR2 (germline): MNHEY, SVGAGI. The CDR3 sequence is 18 residues long. In nucleotides, the CDR3 is TGTGCCAGCAGTGACTCTTCTGGGGGCGCGATAGCTAACTATGGCTACACCTTC. This encodes CASSDSSGGAIANYGYTF.

The chain couples TRBV9 to TRBJ2-5; 16 bases are shared with TRBD2. J gave up 11 bases and V 0 bases, and 22 bases lay outside the gene matches. CDR1 is SGDLS and CDR2 is YYNGEE in the germline V gene. The CDR3 extends over 21 amino acids. In nucleotides, the CDR3 is TGTGCCAGCAGCGTAGATTGGGAGTGGGGACTAGCGGGAGGGCGCTACAATGAGCAGTACTTC. Translated, it gives CASSVDWEWGLAGGRYNEQYF.

This clonotype was found a few times. The V call is TRBV20-1, the J call TRBJ2-1; D remains unclear. Germline-derived CDR1 and CDR2 are DFQATT and SNEGSKA (reference sequence). V lost 1 base and J 3 bases, leaving 13 bases between the germline ends. This CDR3 contains 15 residues. The chain's CDR3 is CSARVPSAHYNEQFF. The CDR3 nucleotides are TGCAGTGCTAGAGTTCCCTCCGCCCACTACAATGAGCAGTTCTTC.

This clonotype turned up a few times. The chain couples TRBV10-2 to TRBJ1-2; D not certain. There are 16 residues in the CDR3. Per germline, CDR1 WSHSY and CDR2 SAAADI. Trimming left V 0 bases short and J 0 bases short, with 11 bases between. The CDR3 nucleotides read TGCGCCAGCAGTGAGTCGATTTGGAGTACTAACTATGGCTACACCTTC. This gives the protein CASSESIWSTNYGYTF.

The V call is TRBV20-1, the J call TRBJ2-5; the D is unclear. CDR1 and CDR2 (germline): DFQATT, SNEGSKA (reference sequence). V was shortened by 6 bases and J by 2 bases, with 7 bases between the two germline ends. The CDR3 length is 11 residues. The CDR3, as DNA: TGCAGTGCCCAACCACAAGAGACCCAGTACTTC. Translation gives CSAQPQETQYF.

V and J are TRBV7-9 and TRBJ1-4, with 7 bases lining up with TRBD1. The CDR3 loop spans 14 amino acids. Trimming removed 3 bases from V and 8 bases from J; junction bases left unmatched: 6. CDR1 SEHNR and CDR2 FQNEAQ come from the germline V gene (reference sequence). The CDR3 protein is CASSLGQIGEKLFF. CDR3 nucleotide sequence: TGTGCCAGCAGCTTGGGACAGATCGGAGAAAAACTGTTTTTT. Using reference TRBV7-9 and TRBJ1-4 for the parts outside the CDR3, the full variable domain is DTGVSQNPRHKITKRGQNVTFRCDPISEHNRLYWYRQTLGQGPEFLTYFQNEAQLEKSRLLSDRFSAERPKGSFSTLEIQRTEQGDSAMYLCASSLGQIGEKLFFGSGTQLSVL.

The chain is built from TRBV24-1 and TRBJ2-7; D gene unclear. With the DNA end fitting TRBJ2-5 better, the J assignment may be wrong. Germline-derived CDR1 and CDR2 are KGHDR and SFDVKD. This CDR3 is 12 amino acids long. CDR3 residues: CATSDLGRTQYF. The CDR3, as DNA: TGTGCCACCAGTGATTTGGGGCGGACCCAGTACTTC.

The V call is TRBV6-6, the J call TRBJ2-3, with 9 bases matching TRBD2. The CDR3 extends over 13 amino acids. V shed 7 bases, J shed 3 bases, and the junction held 2 bases outside the gene matches. Germline assignment: CDR1 MNHNY and CDR2 SVGAGI (reference sequence). CDR3 sequence: CASIAGETDTQYF. The CDR3, as DNA: TGTGCCAGCATAGCGGGAGAGACAGATACGCAGTATTTT.

This chain connects TRBV20-1 to TRBJ2-3; 11 nucleotides align to TRBD1. Germline CDR1 reads DFQATT; CDR2 reads SNEGSKA (reference sequence). This CDR3 comprises 14 residues. The V segment lost 6 bases and the J segment 3 bases; nucleotides outside the gene matches: 5. CDR3 protein: CSALDRGQTDTQYF. DNA for the CDR3: TGCAGTGCCTTGGACAGGGGGCAAACAGATACGCAGTATTTT.